This T cell receptor (beta chain) is from a study of blood T cell repertoires in COVID-19 (dated by TCRdb to 2018 to 2021). Notes on the research overall: Collaborator samples came from the United States, Italy and Spain and covered acute and convalescent phases of COVID-19. The material from the prospective study consisted of cDNA or gDNA derived from T cells, B-cell-depleted T cells, or PBMCs. Deeply sampled blood TCRbeta repertoires from subjects exposed to, actively infected with, or recovered from COVID-19 were included in the dataset. The repertoires were made available in a free public database intended to serve as a resource for research on the immune response to SARS-CoV-2. The samples were drawn from the first 160 participants of the ongoing ImmuneRACE study and from 950 to 1,500 subjects provided by 6 global collaborators. Sample metadata almost always included a de-identified subject ID, COVID-19 status, age in years and sex. HLA class I and class II types, where available, came from metadata supplied by the sample provider rather than from assay-based typing.

The immunoSEQ Assay, a bias-controlled multiplex PCR, was used to amplify TCRbeta CDR3 regions from genomic DNA. On the study's bioinformatics: Nucleated cell counts per sample were estimated from amplification of reference gene primers within the assay. To quantify the absolute abundance of each unique TCRbeta CDR3 rearrangement, sequence reads were collapsed and filtered. For each sample, productive Simpson clonality was calculated by taking the square root of Simpson's diversity index across productive rearrangements. The table comes from immuneACCESS by way of TCRdb, which keeps in-frame sequences with V and J called. Part of the clones is missing from these tables; in studies checked, under half for an unresolved V gene and the rest for unknown reasons. The V and J calls and clone size were taken over from that table, and D and trimming were inferred from the DNA. Across this sample there are some 270,000 clones, with 80% to 90% seen only once. Roughly 4% of the sample is in the top ten clones.

In the prospective study, participants were roughly 18 to 100 years old, resided in around 25 geographic areas of the United States, and were enrolled through a virtual design. In the prospective study, cohorts were assigned on the basis of participant-reported clinical history obtained from a screening survey and a study questionnaire. Recovered participants in ImmuneRACE Cohort 3 were defined as having two consecutive negative NP/OP PCR tests, clearance from a healthcare professional, or resolution of symptoms. In the prospective study, whole blood, serum and a nasopharyngeal or oropharyngeal swab were collected from each participant by mobile phlebotomists. Additional blood draws and questionnaires over an approximately 2-month period could optionally be provided by prospective study participants. Blood samples from the prospective study were shipped frozen or at room temperature prior to DNA extraction.

At the junction V is shortened by 0 bases and J by 5 bases; bases outside the gene matches: 5. Its CDR3 holds 15 amino acids, cysteine through phenylalanine. Left in the record is the CDR3 DNA by itself, 45 bases read in frame from the first base. CDR1 and CDR2 are read off the germline V gene as MNHEY and SVGAGI. This clone has just one count. No antigen is known for it. Base qualities are missing; no much larger clone stands one base away. Summary of the overall study and its limitations: Clinical and demographic metadata were provided uncurated, with the amount varying by source and participant.

The material sequenced was PBMCs or T cells enriched from blood (not recorded which). The rearranged segments are TRBV6-5 and TRBJ1-1; 8 bases in between match TRBD1. The sequence derives from a woman in her 30s who had recovered from COVID-19. The nucleotide sequence is TGTGCCAGCAGTTACTCGTCCAGGGGGCGAACTGAAGCTTTCTTT. This gives the protein CASSYSSRGRTEAFF.